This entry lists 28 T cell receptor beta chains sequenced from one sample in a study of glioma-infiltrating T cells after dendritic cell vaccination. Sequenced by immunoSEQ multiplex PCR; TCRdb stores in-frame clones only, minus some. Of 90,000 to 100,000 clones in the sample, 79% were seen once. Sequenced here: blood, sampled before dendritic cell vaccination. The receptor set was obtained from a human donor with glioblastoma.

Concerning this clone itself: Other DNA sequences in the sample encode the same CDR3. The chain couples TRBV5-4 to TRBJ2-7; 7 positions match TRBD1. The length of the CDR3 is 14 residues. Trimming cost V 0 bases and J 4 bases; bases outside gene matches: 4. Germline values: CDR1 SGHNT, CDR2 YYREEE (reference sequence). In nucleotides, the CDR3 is TGTGCCAGCAGCTTGGACAGGGGATCATACGAGCAGTACTTC. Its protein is CASSLDRGSYEQYF.

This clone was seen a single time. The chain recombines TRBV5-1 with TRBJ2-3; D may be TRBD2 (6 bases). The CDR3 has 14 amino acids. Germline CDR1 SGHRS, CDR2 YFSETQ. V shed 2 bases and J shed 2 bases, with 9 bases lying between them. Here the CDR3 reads CASSLGGVTDTQYF. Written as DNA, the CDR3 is TGCGCCAGCAGCTTAGGAGGGGTCACAGATACGCAGTATTTT.

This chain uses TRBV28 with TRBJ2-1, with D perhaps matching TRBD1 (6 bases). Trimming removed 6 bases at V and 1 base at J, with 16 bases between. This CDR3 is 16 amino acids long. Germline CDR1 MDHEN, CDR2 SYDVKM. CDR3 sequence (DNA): TGTGCCAGCAGCCCTATTTGGGACATATCCTACAATGAGCAGTTCTTC. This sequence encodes CASSPIWDISYNEQFF.

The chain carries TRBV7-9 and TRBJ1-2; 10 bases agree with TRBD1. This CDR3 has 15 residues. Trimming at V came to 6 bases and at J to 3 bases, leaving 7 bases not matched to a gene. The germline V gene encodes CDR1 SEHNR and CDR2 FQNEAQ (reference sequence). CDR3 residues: CASSLTTGGDYGYTF. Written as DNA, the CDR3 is TGTGCCAGCAGTTTAACGACAGGGGGCGACTATGGCTACACCTTC.

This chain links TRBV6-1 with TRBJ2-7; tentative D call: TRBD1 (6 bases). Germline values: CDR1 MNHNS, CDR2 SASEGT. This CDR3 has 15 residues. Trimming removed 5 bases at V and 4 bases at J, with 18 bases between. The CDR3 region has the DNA TGTGCCAGCAGTCCTTCTTTACGGACAGTTTACGAGCAGTACTTC. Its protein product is CASSPSLRTVYEQYF.

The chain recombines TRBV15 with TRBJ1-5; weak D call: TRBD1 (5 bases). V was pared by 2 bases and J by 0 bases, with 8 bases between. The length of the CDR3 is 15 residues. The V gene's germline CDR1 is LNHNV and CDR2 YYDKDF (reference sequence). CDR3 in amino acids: CATSRPGHSNQPQHF. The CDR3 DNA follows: TGTGCCACCAGCAGACCAGGGCATAGCAATCAGCCCCAGCATTTT.

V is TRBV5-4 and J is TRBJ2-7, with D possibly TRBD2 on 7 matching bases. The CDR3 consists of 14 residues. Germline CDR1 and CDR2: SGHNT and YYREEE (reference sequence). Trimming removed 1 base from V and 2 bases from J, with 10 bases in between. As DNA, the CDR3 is TGTGCCAGCAGCTTGAGGGGGGGTACCTACGAGCAGTACTTC. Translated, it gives CASSLRGGTYEQYF.

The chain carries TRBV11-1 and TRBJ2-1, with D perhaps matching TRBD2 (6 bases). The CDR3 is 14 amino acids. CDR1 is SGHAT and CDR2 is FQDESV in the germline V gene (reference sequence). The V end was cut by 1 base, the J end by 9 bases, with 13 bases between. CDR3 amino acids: CASSLGLGTSEQFF. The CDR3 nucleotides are TGTGCCAGCAGCTTAGGACTAGGTACAAGTGAGCAGTTCTTC.

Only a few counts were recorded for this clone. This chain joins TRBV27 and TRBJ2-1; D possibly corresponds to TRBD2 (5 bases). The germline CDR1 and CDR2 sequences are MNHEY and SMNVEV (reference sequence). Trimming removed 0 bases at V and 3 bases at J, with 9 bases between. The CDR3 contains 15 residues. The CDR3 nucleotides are TGTGCCAGCAGTTTATCAGTAGCGAGCTACAATGAGCAGTTCTTC. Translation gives CASSLSVASYNEQFF.

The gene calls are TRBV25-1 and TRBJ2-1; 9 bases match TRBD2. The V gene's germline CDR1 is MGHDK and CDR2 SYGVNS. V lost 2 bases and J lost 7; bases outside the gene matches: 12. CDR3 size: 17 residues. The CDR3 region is CASSEPSGGRVYNEQFF. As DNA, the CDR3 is TGTGCCAGCAGTGAACCATCTGGCGGGAGGGTTTATAATGAGCAGTTCTTC.

The CDR3 sequence is CASSDWRRGTQNIQYF. CDR3 sequence (DNA): TGTGCCAGCAGTGATTGGCGGCGGGGCACCCAAAACATTCAGTACTTC. The rearrangement joins TRBV2 to TRBJ2-4; TRBD2 is a possible D gene (6 bases). The germline CDR1 and CDR2 sequences are SNHLY and FYNNEI. The CDR3 length is 16 residues. With 3 bases removed from V and 5 bases from J, the gap between germline ends came to 17 bases.

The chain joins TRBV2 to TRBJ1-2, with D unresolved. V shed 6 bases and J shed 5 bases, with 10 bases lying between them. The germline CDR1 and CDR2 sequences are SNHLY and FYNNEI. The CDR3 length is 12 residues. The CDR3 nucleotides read TGTGCCAGCAGCCTAGGATCTTATGGCTACACCTTC. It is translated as CASSLGSYGYTF. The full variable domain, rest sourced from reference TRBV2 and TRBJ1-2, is EPEVTQTPSHQVTQMGQEVILRCVPISNHLYFYWYRQILGQKVEFLVSFYNNEISEKSEIFDDQFSVERPDGSNFTLKIRSTKLEDSAMYFCASSLGSYGYTFGSGTRLTVV.

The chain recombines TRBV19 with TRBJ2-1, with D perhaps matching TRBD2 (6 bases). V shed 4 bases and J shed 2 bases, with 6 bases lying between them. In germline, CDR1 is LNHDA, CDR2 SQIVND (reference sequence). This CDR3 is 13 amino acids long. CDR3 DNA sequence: TGTGCCAGTAGTAGGGGGGCCTACAATGAGCAGTTCTTC. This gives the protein CASSRGAYNEQFF.

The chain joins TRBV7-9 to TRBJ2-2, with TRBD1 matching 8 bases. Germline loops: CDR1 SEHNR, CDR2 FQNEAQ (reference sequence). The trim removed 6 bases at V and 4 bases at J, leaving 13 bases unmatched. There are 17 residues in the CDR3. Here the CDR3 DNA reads TGTGCCAGCAGTCCCCGACAGGGGATGAGCAGCACCGGGGAGCTGTTTTTT. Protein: CASSPRQGMSSTGELFF.

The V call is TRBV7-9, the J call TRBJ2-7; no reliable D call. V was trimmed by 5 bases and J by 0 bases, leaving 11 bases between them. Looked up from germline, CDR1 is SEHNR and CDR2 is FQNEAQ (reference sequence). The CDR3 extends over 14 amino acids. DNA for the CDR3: TGTGCCAGCAGCCCCCGGCAGGACTCCTACGAGCAGTACTTC. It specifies CASSPRQDSYEQYF.

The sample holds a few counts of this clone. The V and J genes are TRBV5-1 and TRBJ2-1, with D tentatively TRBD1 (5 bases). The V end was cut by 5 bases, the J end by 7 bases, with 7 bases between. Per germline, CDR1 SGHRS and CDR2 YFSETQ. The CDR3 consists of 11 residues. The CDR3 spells CASRGENEQFF. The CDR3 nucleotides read TGCGCCAGCAGAGGGGAAAATGAGCAGTTCTTC.

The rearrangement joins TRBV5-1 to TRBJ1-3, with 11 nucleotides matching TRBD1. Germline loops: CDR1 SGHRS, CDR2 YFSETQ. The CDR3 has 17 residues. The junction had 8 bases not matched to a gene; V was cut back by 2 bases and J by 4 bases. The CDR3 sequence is CASSLIGQGAEGNTIYF. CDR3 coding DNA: TGCGCCAGCAGCTTAATAGGACAGGGGGCGGAAGGAAACACCATATATTTT.

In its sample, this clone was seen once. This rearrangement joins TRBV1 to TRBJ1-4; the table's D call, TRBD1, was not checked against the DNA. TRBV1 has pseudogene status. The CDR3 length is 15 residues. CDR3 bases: TGCACCAGCAGTCCGCAGTGCACAACTAATGAAAAACTGTTTTTT. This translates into CTSSPQCTTNEKLFF.

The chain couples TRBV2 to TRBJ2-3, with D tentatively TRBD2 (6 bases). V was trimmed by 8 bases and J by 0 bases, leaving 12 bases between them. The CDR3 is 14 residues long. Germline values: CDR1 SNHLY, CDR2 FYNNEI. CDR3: CASGLATSTDTQYF. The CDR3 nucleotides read TGTGCCAGCGGGCTAGCGACAAGCACAGATACGCAGTATTTT.

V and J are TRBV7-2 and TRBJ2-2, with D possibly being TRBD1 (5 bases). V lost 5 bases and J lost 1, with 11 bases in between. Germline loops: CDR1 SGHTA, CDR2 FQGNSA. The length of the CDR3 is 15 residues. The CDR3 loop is CASSPLQVNTGELFF. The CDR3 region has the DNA TGTGCCAGCAGCCCATTACAGGTGAACACCGGGGAGCTGTTTTTT.

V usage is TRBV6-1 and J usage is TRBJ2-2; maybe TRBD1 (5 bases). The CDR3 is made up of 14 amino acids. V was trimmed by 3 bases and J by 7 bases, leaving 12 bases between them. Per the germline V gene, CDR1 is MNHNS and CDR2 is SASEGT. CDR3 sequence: CASSETLRGGELFF. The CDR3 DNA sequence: TGTGCCAGCAGTGAGACCCTAAGGGGCGGGGAGCTGTTTTTT.

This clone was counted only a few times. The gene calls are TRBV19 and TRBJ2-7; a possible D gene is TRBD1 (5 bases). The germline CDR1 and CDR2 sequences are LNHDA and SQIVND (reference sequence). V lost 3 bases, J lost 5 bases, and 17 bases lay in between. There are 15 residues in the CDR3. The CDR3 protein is CASSMRQVGQNEQYF. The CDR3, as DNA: TGTGCCAGTAGTATGCGGCAGGTTGGACAAAACGAGCAGTACTTC.

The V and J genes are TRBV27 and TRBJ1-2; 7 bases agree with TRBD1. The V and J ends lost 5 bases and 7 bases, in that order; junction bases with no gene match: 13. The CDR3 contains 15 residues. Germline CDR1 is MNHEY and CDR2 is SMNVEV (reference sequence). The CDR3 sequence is CASSPYRGPRSGYTF. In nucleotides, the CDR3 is TGTGCCAGCAGTCCCTACAGGGGACCTCGAAGTGGCTACACCTTC.

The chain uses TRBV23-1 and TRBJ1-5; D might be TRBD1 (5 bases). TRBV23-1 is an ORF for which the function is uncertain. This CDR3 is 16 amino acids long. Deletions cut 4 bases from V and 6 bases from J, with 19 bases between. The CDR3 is CASSPPGGDGGQPQHF. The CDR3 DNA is TGCGCCAGCAGTCCCCCGGGAGGGGATGGGGGTCAGCCCCAGCATTTT.

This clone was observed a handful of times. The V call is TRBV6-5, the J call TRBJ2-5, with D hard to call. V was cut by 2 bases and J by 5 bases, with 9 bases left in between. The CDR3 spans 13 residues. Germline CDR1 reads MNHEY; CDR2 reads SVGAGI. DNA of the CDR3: TGTGCCAGCAGTTACGGAGCTCCCGAGACCCAGTACTTC. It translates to CASSYGAPETQYF.

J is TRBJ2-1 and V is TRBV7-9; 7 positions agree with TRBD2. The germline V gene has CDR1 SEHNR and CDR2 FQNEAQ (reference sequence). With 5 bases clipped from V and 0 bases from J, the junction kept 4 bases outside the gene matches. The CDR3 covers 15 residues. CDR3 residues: CASSLGGGSYNEQFF. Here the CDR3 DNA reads TGTGCCAGCAGCCTGGGGGGGGGCTCCTACAATGAGCAGTTCTTC.

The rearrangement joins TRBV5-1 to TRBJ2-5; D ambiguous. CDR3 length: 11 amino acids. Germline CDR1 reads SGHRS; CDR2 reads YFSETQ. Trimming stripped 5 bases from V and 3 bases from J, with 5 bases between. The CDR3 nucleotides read TGCGCCAGCAGTTACAAAGAGACCCAGTACTTC. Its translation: CASSYKETQYF.

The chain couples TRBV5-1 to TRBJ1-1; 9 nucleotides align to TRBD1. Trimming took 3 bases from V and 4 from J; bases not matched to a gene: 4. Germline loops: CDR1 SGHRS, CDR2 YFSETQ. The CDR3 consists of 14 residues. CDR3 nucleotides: TGCGCCAGCAGCTGGACAGGGGTGGCCACTGAAGCTTTCTTT. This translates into CASSWTGVATEAFF.